This T cell receptor (beta chain) was identified in a study of T cell changes during pregnancy in multiple sclerosis. The CDR3 is 17 residues long. V lost 3 bases and J lost 5; bases outside the gene matches: 13. Germline V gives CDR1 SGHKS, CDR2 YYEKEE (reference sequence). Profiled with immunoSEQ multiplex PCR; TCRdb holds only in-frame clones, not every one. Counted here are approximately 69,000 clones, about 94% occurring once; the ten biggest clones make up about 0.5%. This sequence joins TRBV5-5 and TRBJ1-1, with 10 bases that match TRBD1. The input for sequencing was peripheral blood, taken in the third trimester of pregnancy. This TCR derives from a female donor with multiple sclerosis, enrolled in a pregnancy study. The CDR3 sequence is CASSYLRDRGTWTEAFF. The CDR3 DNA sequence: TGTGCCAGCAGCTACCTTAGGGACAGGGGTACTTGGACTGAAGCTTTCTTT.